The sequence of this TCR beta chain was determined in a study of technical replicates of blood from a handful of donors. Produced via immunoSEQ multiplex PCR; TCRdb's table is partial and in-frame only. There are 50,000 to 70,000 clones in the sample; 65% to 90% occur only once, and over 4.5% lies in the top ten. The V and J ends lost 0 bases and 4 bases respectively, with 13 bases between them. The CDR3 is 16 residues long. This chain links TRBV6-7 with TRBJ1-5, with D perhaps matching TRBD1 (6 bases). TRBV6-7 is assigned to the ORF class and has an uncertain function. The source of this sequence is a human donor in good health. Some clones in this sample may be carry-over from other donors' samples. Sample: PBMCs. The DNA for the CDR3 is TGTGCCAGCAGTTACTCTAACAGGGATCGGAATCAGCCCCAGCATTTT. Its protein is CASSYSNRDRNQPQHF.